The clone carrying this T cell receptor (beta chain) was observed at least ten times. This entry is derived from a study of molecular identifiers for immune sequencing clone quantification. Study-wide context: Naive CD8 RNA (roughly 20,000 or 100,000 cells) was divided into five aliquots, with four sequenced.

Previously described methods and listed TCR primers were used for bulk TCR libraries. TCRdb re-called the PCR reads with MiXCR, one entry per CDR3 protein. The table lists 550,000 to 750,000 distinct CDR3 sequences, 20% of them singletons. CDR3 length equals 17 residues. Trimming stripped 1 base from V and 1 base from J, with 17 bases between. Germline CDR1 is MDHEN and CDR2 is SYDVKM. Sequencing used naive CD8+ T cells from blood, with Jurkat cell RNA spiked in. Subset meaning: FACS-sorted CD8+CD4-CCR7+CD45RA+ naive T cells. The chain combines TRBV28 with TRBJ2-7; no firm D call. The receptor was isolated from a human donor in good health. Some libraries in this study had Jurkat cell RNA spiked in. CDR3 nucleotide sequence: TGTGCCAGCAGTTTATCTCCCGCCACCCTCCGATCCTACGAGCAGTACTTC. It yields the protein CASSLSPATLRSYEQYF.